This TCR beta chain was retrieved from a study of CD8 T cells in Susac syndrome. The multiple sclerosis control cohort comprised treatment-naive individuals presenting with stable or active relapsing-remitting disease. Negative isolation was used for CD8+ and CD4+ T cells and FACS enrichment for TEMRA cells. RNA in amounts of 0.5 to 1 ug was reverse transcribed with random hexamers. TCR beta CDR3 was amplified by immunoSEQ covering 54 Vbeta and 13 Jbeta. In TCRdb, the immunoSEQ multiplex PCR reads were re-called with MiXCR into one record per CDR3 protein. Of about 210,000 distinct CDR3 sequences in the sample, 95% were seen once. This CDR3 comprises 16 residues. With 4 bases removed from V and 9 bases from J, the gap between germline ends came to 23 bases. Germline CDR1 and CDR2: LGHDT and YNNKEL (reference sequence).

This rearrangement joins TRBV3-1 to TRBJ2-3; tentatively, D is TRBD2 (6 bases). Source material: CD4+ T cells from PBMCs. The TCR originated in a human donor with multiple sclerosis. The CDR3 DNA reads as TGTGCCAGCAGCCGAAGAGGGCCTGCCCCTCTAGCGACGCAGTATTTT. As protein: CASSRRGPAPLATQYF.